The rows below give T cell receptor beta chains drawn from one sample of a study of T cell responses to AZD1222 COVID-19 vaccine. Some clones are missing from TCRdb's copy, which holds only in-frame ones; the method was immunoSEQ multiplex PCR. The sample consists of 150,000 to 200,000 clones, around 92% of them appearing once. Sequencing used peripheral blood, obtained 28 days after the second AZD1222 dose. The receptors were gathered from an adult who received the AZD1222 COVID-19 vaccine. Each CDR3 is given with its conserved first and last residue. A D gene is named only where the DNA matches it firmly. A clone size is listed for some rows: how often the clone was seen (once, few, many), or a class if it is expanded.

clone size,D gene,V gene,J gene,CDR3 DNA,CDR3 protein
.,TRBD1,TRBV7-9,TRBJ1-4,TGTGCCAGCAGCCTTAACAGGGGGAGTAATGAAAAACTGTTTTTT,CASSLNRGSNEKLFF
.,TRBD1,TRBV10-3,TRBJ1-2,TGTGCCATCAGGAGGGGGACAGGGGGCGACTATGGCTACACCTTC,CAIRRGTGGDYGYTF
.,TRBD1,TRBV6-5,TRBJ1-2,TGTGCCAGCAGGAGGGGACAGGTCAGAACCAATGGCTACACCTTC,CASRRGQVRTNGYTF
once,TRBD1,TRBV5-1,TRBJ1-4,TGCGCCAGCAGCGGCGCGACAGGGGGCCGGGTGAGTGAAAAACTGTTTTTT,CASSGATGGRVSEKLFF
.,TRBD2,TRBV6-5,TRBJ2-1,TGTGCCAGCACACTCGGACTAGCTTACAGCAATGAGCAGTTCTTC,CASTLGLAYSNEQFF
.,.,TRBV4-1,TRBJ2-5,TGCGCCAGCAGCCCCATCATTTCACTGGGTAAAGAGACCCAGTACTTC,CASSPIISLGKETQYF
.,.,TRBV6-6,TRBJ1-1,TGTGCCAGCACCCCTGTGAACACTGAAGCTTTCTTT,CASTPVNTEAFF
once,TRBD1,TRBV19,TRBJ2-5,TGTGCCAGTAGTATAGATCATACAGGGGTGTGGGAGACCCAGTACTTC,CASSIDHTGVWETQYF
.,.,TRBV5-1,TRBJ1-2,TGCGCCAGCAGGAGCGGTACTGGGTATGGCTACACCTTC,CASRSGTGYGYTF
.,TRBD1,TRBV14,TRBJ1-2,TGTGCCAGCAGCCCCGGGACAGGGGGCGAGGACTATGGCTACACCTTC,CASSPGTGGEDYGYTF
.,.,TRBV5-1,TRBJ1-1,TGCGCCAGCAGCTTCCTCCAGGGGAGAACTGAAGCTTTCTTT,CASSFLQGRTEAFF
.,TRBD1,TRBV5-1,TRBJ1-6,TGCGCCAGCAGTCCGGACAGGGATCGATATAATTCACCCCTCCACTTT,CASSPDRDRYNSPLHF
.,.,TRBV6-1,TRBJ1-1,TGTGCCAGCAGTGAAGCGGCAACGAGGGACACTGAAGCTTTCTTT,CASSEAATRDTEAFF
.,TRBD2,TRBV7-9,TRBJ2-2,TGTGCCAGCAGCCCCCGGGAGGGGGGGGTGAACACCGGGGAGCTGTTTTTT,CASSPREGGVNTGELFF
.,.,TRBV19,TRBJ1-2,TGTGCCAGTAGCCAAATGAACTATGGCTACACCTTC,CASSQMNYGYTF
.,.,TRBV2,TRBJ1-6,TGTGCCAGCATCGGGGGGAGCTCCTATAATTCACCCCTCCACTTT,CASIGGSSYNSPLHF
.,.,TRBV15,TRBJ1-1,TGTGCCACCAGCAGAGATTGGGGCAGTACCACTGAAGCTTTCTTT,CATSRDWGSTTEAFF
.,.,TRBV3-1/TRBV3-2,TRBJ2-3,TGTGCCAGCAGCCAAGTATCGCGGGGGCTGGTGGTCACACACACAGATACGCAGTATTTT,CASSQVSRGLVVTHTDTQYF
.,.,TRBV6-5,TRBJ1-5,TGTGCCAGCAGTTACTCGGGGAGTCAGCCCCAGCATTTT,CASSYSGSQPQHF
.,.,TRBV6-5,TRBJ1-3,TGTGCCAGCAGACCTAGACAGGCTGGAAACACCATATATTTT,CASRPRQAGNTIYF
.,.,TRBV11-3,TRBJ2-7,TGTGCCAGCAGCCTCAGAGGGCAGGGGTACGAGCAGTACTTC,CASSLRGQGYEQYF
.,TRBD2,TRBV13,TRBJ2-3,TGTGCCAGCAGCTTAGGCCTTCGGGAGGGCCCAGATACGCAGTATTTT,CASSLGLREGPDTQYF
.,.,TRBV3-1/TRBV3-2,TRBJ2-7,TGTGCCAGCAGCCTCACAGGGCTCCGGGGGAACGAGCAGTACTTC,CASSLTGLRGNEQYF
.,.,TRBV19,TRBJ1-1,TGTGCCAGTAGTATCAAACAAATGGGGAACACTGAAGCTTTCTTT,CASSIKQMGNTEAFF
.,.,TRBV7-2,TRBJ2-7,TGTGCCAGCAGCTTCCTACTCGGGGCCTACGAGCAGTACTTC,CASSFLLGAYEQYF
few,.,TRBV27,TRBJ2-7,TGTGCCAGCAGTCACGCCCCCTTCTACGAGCAGTACTTC,CASSHAPFYEQYF
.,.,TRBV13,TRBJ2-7,TGTGCCAGCAGCTCCTACAGGACCAACTCCTACGAGCAGTACTTC,CASSSYRTNSYEQYF
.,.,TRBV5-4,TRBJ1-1,TGTGCCAGCAGCTTACACGGGGGGAACACTGAAGCTTTCTTT,CASSLHGGNTEAFF
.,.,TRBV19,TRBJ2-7,TGTGCCAGCAGTGGAGTAAGGGGATACGAGCAGTACTTC,CASSGVRGYEQYF
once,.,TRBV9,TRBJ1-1,TGTGCCAGCAGCGTAGGACTTGGGGGCACTGAAGCTTTCTTT,CASSVGLGGTEAFF
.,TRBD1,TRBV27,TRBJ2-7,TGTGCCAGCAGCGTCGACAGGGGGTCCGACGAGCAGTACTTC,CASSVDRGSDEQYF
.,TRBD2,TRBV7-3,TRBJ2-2,TGTGCCAGCAGCTTAAAAGCGGGGGGCCTCACCGGGGAGCTGTTTTTT,CASSLKAGGLTGELFF
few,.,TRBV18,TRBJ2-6,TGTGCCAGCTCACGGGTGCGAGGGCCCGGGGCCAACGTCCTGACTTTC,CASSRVRGPGANVLTF
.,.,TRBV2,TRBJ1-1,TGTGCCAGAGGGGCAGGGACGAACACTGAAGCTTTCTTT,CARGAGTNTEAFF
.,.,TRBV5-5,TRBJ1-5,TGTGCCAGCAGCGCGGGACCCCGAATGAATCAGCCCCAGCATTTT,CASSAGPRMNQPQHF
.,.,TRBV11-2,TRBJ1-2,TGTGCCAGCAGCTTAGCCCCGGCGGGGGATGATGGCTACACCTTC,CASSLAPAGDDGYTF
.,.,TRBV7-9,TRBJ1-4,TGTGCCAGCAGCTTAGCCTTGGGCAGGGGAAATGAAAAACTGTTTTTT,CASSLALGRGNEKLFF
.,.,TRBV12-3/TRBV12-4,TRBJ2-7,TGTGCCAGCAGTTTAGGACGTTACGAGCAGTACTTC,CASSLGRYEQYF
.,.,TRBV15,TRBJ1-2,TGTGCCACCAGCAGAGGGATAGGGGCTAACTATGGCTACACCTTC,CATSRGIGANYGYTF
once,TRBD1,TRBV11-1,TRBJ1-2,TGTGCCAGCAGCTTGACAGGGAGCTATGGCTACACCTTC,CASSLTGSYGYTF
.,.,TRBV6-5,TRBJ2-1,TGTGCCAGCAGTTCAGGGTTCAGTGAGCAGTTCTTC,CASSSGFSEQFF
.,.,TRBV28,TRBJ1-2,TGTGCCAGCAGTTTGATCCTTCAGGGTTTTGCTAACTATGGCTACACCTTC,CASSLILQGFANYGYTF
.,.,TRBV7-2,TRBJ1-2,TGTGCCAGCAGCTTAGGGGCTGGGGAATCTGGCTACACCTTC,CASSLGAGESGYTF
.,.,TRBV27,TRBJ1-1,TGTGCCAGCAGTTCGCGAAGACCAGAGCTTGGGTTAAAAGCTTTCTTT,CASSSRRPELGLKAFF
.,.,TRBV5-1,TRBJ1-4,TGCGCCAGCAGCGACGGGACGTTTGCAACTAATGAAAAACTGTTTTTT,CASSDGTFATNEKLFF
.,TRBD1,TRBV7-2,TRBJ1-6,TGTGCCAGCAGCTTAGTTATCCAGGGGGGGTCACCCCTCCACTTT,CASSLVIQGGSPLHF
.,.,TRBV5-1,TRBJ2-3,TGCGCCAGCAGCTTGTATCCGGAATCGGCAGATACGCAGTATTTT,CASSLYPESADTQYF
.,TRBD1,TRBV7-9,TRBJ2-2,TGTGCCAGCAGCCCTGGGGACAGGGCCACCGGGGAGCTGTTTTTT,CASSPGDRATGELFF
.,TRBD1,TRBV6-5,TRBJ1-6,TGTGCCAGCACCTTAGGACAGGCGGTGACACCCCTCCACTTT,CASTLGQAVTPLHF
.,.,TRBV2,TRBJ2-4,TGTGCCAGCAGTGAAGCGGGGGCCGAAAACATTCAGTACTTC,CASSEAGAENIQYF
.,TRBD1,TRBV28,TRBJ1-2,TGTGCCAGCAGGGCTCCGGACAGGGCTAACTATGGCTACACCTTC,CASRAPDRANYGYTF
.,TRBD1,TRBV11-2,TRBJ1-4,TGTGCCAGCAGTAGGACAGGTCATAATGAAAAACTGTTTTTT,CASSRTGHNEKLFF
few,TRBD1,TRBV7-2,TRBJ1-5,TGTGCCAGCAGCTTAGAAGCCCCCGGGACAGGGAACCATCAGCCCCAGCATTTT,CASSLEAPGTGNHQPQHF
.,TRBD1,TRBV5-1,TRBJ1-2,TGCGCCAGCAGCTACGGGACAGGGGACGATTATGGCTACACCTTC,CASSYGTGDDYGYTF
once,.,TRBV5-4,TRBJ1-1,TGTGCCAGCAGCTTGAGGGGGAACACTGAAGCTTTCTTT,CASSLRGNTEAFF